This T cell receptor (beta chain) was sequenced during a study of vaccination effects on CD4 cells after COVID-19 (dated by TCRdb to between 2020 and 2023). For the study in its entirety: Two doses of either the BNT162b2 or the mRNA-1273 mRNA SARS-CoV-2 vaccine were administered to participants. In the study, cultures from other donors were sequenced using the Oncomine TCR Beta short-read assay on an Illumina iSeq 100. The full study included some eleven COVID-19 convalescent patients and a handful of SARS-CoV-2-naive healthy vaccine recipients. In both COVID-19 convalescent patients and infection-naive vaccine recipients, the study compared SARS-CoV-2 spike-specific CD4+ TCR repertoires from before mRNA vaccination with those from after it. On the study overall, not on this receptor specifically: In healthy vaccine recipients, vaccine-induced clones were almost all SARS-CoV-2 mono-reactive, with only 1 of 255 cross-reactive with common cold coronaviruses. Limitations of the study were the small number of convalescent patients and the absence of early post-infection timepoints. Both infection-induced and vaccine-induced clones contracted markedly at late post-vaccination timepoints, which is consistent with waning T cell responses.

In the ViraFEST assay, PBMC were stimulated with viral peptide pools, and TCR sequencing was then used to find antigen-specific CD4+ T cell clonotypes based on their expansion. After less than 13 days of culture, CD4+ T cells were isolated with the EasySep CD4+ T cell isolation kit. Healthy vaccine recipients had no prior SARS-CoV-2 infection, confirmed by negative nucleocapsid antibodies before and after vaccination. Each well held around 2 million PBMC cultured in IMDM containing around 5.1% human AB serum, 8.5 to 10 IU/ml IL-2 and gentamicin, along with around 9.1 ug/ml peptides. Half of the culture medium was replaced with fresh IL-2-containing medium on days 3 and 7. Unless noted otherwise, every peptide stimulation condition was grown in triplicate wells. PBMC were separated from whole blood using Ficoll-Paque Plus gradient centrifugation and were then either cryopreserved at -140C or used fresh. Overlapping peptide pools spanned the spike proteins of SARS-CoV-2 and the common cold coronaviruses HCoV-NL63, HCoV-OC43 and HCoV-229E. The QIAamp micro DNA kit was used to extract genomic DNA from the cultured CD4+ T cells.

As to this clone: No antigen is known for it. The record has no base qualities; no much larger clone is one base away.

The CDR3, cysteine through phenylalanine, is 13 amino acids long. Only the CDR3 part of the read is kept: 39 bases, read in frame from the first base. V is cut by 6 bases and J by 9 bases, and the space between the germline ends is 16 bases. Taken from the germline V gene, the CDR1 and CDR2 loops are SGHRS and YFSETQ. Library method: the immunoSEQ multiplex PCR assay. DNA from the CD4+ T cells that had been cultured and isolated underwent TCR beta CDR3 sequencing. As for the original processing: The analysis removed non-productive TCR sequences, trimmed reads to the CDR3 region, and retained only CDR3s that were 7 or more amino acids long. The MANAFEST web app was used to identify antigen-specific clonotypes by comparing expansion in peptide wells with expansion in reference cultures. To count as positive, a clone had to show expansion at FDR<0.05 compared with the reference and with all other wells, an odds ratio above 5, and a frequency above 0.1% in two replicate wells. Cross-reactive clonotypes were defined as significantly expanded in SARS-CoV-2 spike wells and in at least one common cold coronavirus spike condition. CDR3 similarity was assessed by Levenshtein distance with the stringdist R package, and unrooted trees were built with ape in R 3.6.1. Drawn from immuneACCESS, this table holds only the in-frame rearrangements with V and J called that TCRdb kept. Clones are partly lost; checked studies trace under half to an unresolved V gene and leave the rest unexplained. The DNA was the basis for D and trimming; V, J and clone size are from that table. This sample gives tens of thousands of clones in total; approximately 70% of them show up just once. The ten largest account for about 4% of the sample.

This receptor was obtained from a human donor who received a COVID-19 vaccine. This sequence uses TRBV5-1 and TRBJ2-1; the D gene is perhaps TRBD2, on 5 matching bases. Sequenced here: CD4+ T cells from PBMCs cultured with HCoV-OC43 spike peptides, sampled before COVID-19 vaccination. Read against the paper, the sample's cell subset or site label means: HCoV-OC43 spike overlapping peptide pool stimulation. The DNA sequence reads TGCGCCAGCACCCCTCCGGAGGTACGTGAGCAGTTCTTC. It encodes CASTPPEVREQFF.